This T cell receptor (beta chain) stems from a study of PD-L1 blockade in urothelial cancer (dated by TCRdb to about 2017). Describing the broader study: Therapy was started around 2014 for all patients, and atezolizumab 1,200 mg was administered intravenously every 3 weeks. About 85% of the roughly 29 patients were identified as males with urothelial cancer of bladder origin, and a prior smoking history was reported by 18 of 29 patients. Patients had an ECOG performance status of 0 or 1 and had received between 0 and 3 prior chemotherapy regimens. Blood samples were analyzed 3 weeks after the start of treatment (second dose) and 6 weeks after the start of treatment. Blood samples gave median yields of around 150,000 T cells and over 80,000 unique TCRs, along with a median clonality of around 0.08. The study, an exploratory multi-omic analysis, examined somatic, immune and clinical correlates of response to PD-L1 blockade with atezolizumab in urothelial cancer. Pretreatment tumor samples, along with matched peripheral blood serially collected before and after atezolizumab treatment, were subjected to TCR sequencing. Progression-free survival longer than 6 months counted as durable clinical benefit, and TCR features were additionally tested against both progression-free and overall survival. Whole exome sequencing and RNA sequencing of pretreatment tumors were performed alongside TCR sequencing in the same patients. Eight or nine patients reached durable clinical benefit, while about 20 patients did not. Twenty-nine patients had pretreatment blood TCR-seq, roughly 25 had at least one posttreatment blood collection, and roughly 25 had tumor TCR-seq. What the research found in general, with its limitations: Because the sample size was small (n ≈ 30) and many of the analyses were exploratory, the results are meant to be hypothesis-generating. A pretreatment peripheral blood TCR clonality below the median was linked to improved progression-free and overall survival. At 3 weeks after the start of treatment, tumor-associated TCR clones in peripheral blood had expanded more in patients with durable benefit (n of about 21, p = 0.022).

To estimate absolute template abundance from read counts, synthetic TCR analog templates were spiked into each PCR. TCRbeta CDR3 regions were amplified from genomic DNA with bias-controlled V and J gene primers using the immunoSEQ assay. Sequencing of rearranged TCRbeta segments was done at approximately 20X coverage. The published analysis was carried out like this. Clustering was used to correct sequencing errors, and CDR3s were annotated against IMGT to assign V, D and J genes. Only productive TCRbeta rearrangements were used in downstream analyses, excluding out-of-frame or stop-codon sequences. Clonality was calculated as one minus the Shannon entropy normalized by the log of the number of unique productive sequences. Fisher's exact test with Benjamini-Hochberg correction, at a threshold of adjusted p below 0.01, was used to find clones that differed between time points or between blood and tumor. This is the immuneACCESS table as TCRdb keeps it, with only in-frame sequences that have V and J called. A part of the clones is gone; compared with another copy, unresolved V genes explain less than half, and the rest is unexplained. V, J and clone size reflect that table, while D and trimming were determined from the DNA. Here the sample has 60,000 to 80,000 clones; about 90% occur a single time. Clones ranked in the top ten supply about 10% of the sample.

In the germline V gene, CDR1 corresponds to SQVTM and CDR2 to ANQGSEA. The CDR3 runs 12 residues from the cysteine to the phenylalanine. Only the CDR3 part of the read is kept: 36 bases, read in frame from the first base. Note on this clone: The clone's antigen remains unknown. The record has no base qualities; no much larger clone is one base away.

This specimen's time point label, per the study, means: peripheral blood 6 weeks after treatment start. The cohort included roughly 29 patients with locally advanced or metastatic urothelial carcinoma who were treated at Memorial Sloan Kettering on a trial protocol. Peripheral blood mononuclear cells were collected pretreatment and during treatment, with between 1 and 8 total time points per patient. The Qiagen DNeasy Blood extraction kit was used to purify genomic DNA from total PBMCs and tumor samples. PBMCs were collected pretreatment and during treatment and were isolated and stored as previously described.

The input for sequencing was PBMCs, taken around atezolizumab (anti-PD-L1) treatment. This sequence originates from a man in his 60s with urothelial cancer. The chain employs TRBV29-1 and TRBJ2-5; no D gene is confidently identified. The J call may be faulty, since TRBJ2-7 better matches the DNA end. The bases are TGCAGCGTTGTCCCTAGCTCCTACGAGCAGTACTTC. This encodes CSVVPSSYEQYF.